The subject of this entry is one TCR beta chain. Clones were sequenced by immunoSEQ multiplex PCR, and TCRdb holds only the in-frame ones, with some missing. The sample shows about 170,000 clones, over 85% of them seen only once. This CDR3 comprises 15 residues. The germline V gene has CDR1 KGHDR and CDR2 SFDVKD. The J segment lost 6 bases and the V segment lost 3 bases, leaving 6 bases of the junction unmatched. These data originate in a study of control samples from healthy donors and cancer patients. The chain recombines TRBV24-1 with TRBJ1-1; 10 bases line up with TRBD1. The sequenced material came from blood. This TCR derives from a woman in her sixties in good health. In DNA form, the CDR3 reads TGTGCCACCAGTGATCAGGACAGGGGGTATTCTGAAGCTTTCTTT. It translates to CATSDQDRGYSEAFF.